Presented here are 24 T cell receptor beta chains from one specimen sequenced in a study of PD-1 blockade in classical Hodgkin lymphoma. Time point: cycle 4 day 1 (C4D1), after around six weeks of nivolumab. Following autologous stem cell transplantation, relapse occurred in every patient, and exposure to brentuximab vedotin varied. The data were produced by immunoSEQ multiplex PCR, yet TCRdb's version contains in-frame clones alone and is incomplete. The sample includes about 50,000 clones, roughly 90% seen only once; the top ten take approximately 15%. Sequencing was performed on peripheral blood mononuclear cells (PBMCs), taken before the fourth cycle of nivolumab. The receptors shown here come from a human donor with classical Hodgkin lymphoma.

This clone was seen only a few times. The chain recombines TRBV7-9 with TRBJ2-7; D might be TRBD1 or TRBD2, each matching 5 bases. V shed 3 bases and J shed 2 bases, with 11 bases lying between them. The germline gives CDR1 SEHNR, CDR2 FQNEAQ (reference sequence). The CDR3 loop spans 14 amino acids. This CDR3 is CASSFRDAAYEQYF. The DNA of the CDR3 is TGTGCCAGCAGCTTCCGGGACGCAGCCTACGAGCAGTACTTC.

CDR3 sequence: CASSSVDSFMNTEAFF. CDR3 DNA: TGTGCCAGCAGTTCTGTTGATTCTTTCATGAACACTGAAGCTTTCTTT. V and J are TRBV7-3 and TRBJ1-1; D unresolved. V lost 6 bases to trimming and J lost 0 bases, with 17 bases between them. The CDR3 extends over 16 amino acids. Looked up from germline, CDR1 is SGHTA and CDR2 is FQGTGA. Using reference TRBV7-3 and TRBJ1-1 for the parts outside the CDR3, the full variable domain is GAGVSQTPSNKVTEKGKYVELRCDPISGHTALYWYRQSLGQGPEFLIYFQGTGAADDSGLPNDRFFAVRPEGSVSTLKIQRTERGDSAVYLCASSSVDSFMNTEAFFGQGTRLTVV.

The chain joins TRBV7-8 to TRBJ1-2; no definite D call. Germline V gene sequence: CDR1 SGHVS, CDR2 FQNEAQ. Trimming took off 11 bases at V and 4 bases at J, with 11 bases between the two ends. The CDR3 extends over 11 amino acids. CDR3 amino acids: CASSGTYGYTF. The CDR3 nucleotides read TGTGCCTCCTCAGGCACCTATGGCTACACCTTC. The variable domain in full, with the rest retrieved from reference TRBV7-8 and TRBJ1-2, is GAGVSQSPRYKVAKRGQDVALRCDPISGHVSLFWYQQALGQGPEFLTYFQNEAQLDKSGLPSDRFFAERPEGSVSTLKIQRTQQEDSAVYLCASSGTYGYTFGSGTRLTVV.

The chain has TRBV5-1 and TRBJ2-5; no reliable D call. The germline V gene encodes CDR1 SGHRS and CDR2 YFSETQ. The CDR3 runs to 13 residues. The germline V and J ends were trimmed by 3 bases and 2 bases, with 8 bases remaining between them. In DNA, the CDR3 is TGCGCCAGCAGCTCGGACGGGCAAGAGACCCAGTACTTC. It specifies CASSSDGQETQYF. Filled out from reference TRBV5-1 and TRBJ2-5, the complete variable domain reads KAGVTQTPRYLIKTRGQQVTLSCSPISGHRSVSWYQQTPGQGLQFLFEYFSETQRNKGNFPGRFSGRQFSNSRSEMNVSTLELGDSALYLCASSSDGQETQYFGPGTRLLVL.

The DNA for the CDR3 is TGTGCCAGCTCATCAGGACCTGGGTACAATGAGCAGTTCTTC. It specifies CASSSGPGYNEQFF. The chain combines TRBV18 with TRBJ2-1; D unclear. The CDR3 is 14 amino acids. Trimming took off 5 bases at V and 4 bases at J, with 12 bases between the two ends. The V gene's germline CDR1 is KGHSH and CDR2 LQKENI.

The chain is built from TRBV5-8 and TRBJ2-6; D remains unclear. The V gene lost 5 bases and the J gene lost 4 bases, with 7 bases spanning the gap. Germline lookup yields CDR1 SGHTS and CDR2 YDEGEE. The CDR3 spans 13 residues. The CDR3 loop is CASRFSGANVLTF. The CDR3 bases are TGTGCCAGCAGGTTCAGCGGGGCCAACGTCCTGACTTTC.

Here the CDR3 DNA reads TGCGCCAGCAGCTTGGACACGACGGGCTACGAGCAGTACTTC. Protein sequence: CASSLDTTGYEQYF. The chain combines TRBV5-1 with TRBJ2-5; D remains ambiguous. The assigned J gene may be wrong: the sequence end matches TRBJ2-7 better. Germline CDR1 is SGHRS and CDR2 is YFSETQ. The CDR3 runs 14 residues.

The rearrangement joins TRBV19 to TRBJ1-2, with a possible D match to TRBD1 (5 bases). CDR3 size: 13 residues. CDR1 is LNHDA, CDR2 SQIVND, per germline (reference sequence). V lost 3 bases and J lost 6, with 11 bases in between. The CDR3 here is CASSILLGDGYTF. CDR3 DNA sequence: TGTGCCAGTAGTATTCTGCTGGGGGATGGCTACACCTTC.

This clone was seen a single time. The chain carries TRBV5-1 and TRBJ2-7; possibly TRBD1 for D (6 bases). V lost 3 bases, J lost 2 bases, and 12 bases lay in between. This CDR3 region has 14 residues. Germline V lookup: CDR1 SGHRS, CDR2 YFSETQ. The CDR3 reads CASSYTGTAYEQYF. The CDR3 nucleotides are TGCGCCAGCAGCTATACAGGGACCGCCTACGAGCAGTACTTC.

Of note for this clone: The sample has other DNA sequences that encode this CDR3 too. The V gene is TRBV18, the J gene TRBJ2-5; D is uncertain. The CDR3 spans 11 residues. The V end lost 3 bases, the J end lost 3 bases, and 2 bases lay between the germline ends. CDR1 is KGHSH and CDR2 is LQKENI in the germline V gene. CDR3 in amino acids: CASSPKETQYF. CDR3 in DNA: TGTGCCAGCTCACCCAAAGAGACCCAGTACTTC. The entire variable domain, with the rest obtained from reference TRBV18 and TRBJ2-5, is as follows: NAGVMQNPRHLVRRRGQEARLRCSPMKGHSHVYWYRQLPEEGLKFMVYLQKENIIDESGMPKERFSAEFPKEGPSILRIQQVVRGDSAAYFCASSPKETQYFGPGTRLLVL.

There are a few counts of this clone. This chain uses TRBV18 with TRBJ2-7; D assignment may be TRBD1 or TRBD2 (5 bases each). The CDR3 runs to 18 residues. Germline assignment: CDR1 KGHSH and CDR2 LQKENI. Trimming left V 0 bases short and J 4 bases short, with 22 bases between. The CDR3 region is CASSPPGDASTRGYEQYF. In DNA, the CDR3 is TGTGCCAGCTCACCACCGGGGGATGCGAGTACTAGAGGGTACGAGCAGTACTTC. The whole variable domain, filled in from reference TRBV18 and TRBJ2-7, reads NAGVMQNPRHLVRRRGQEARLRCSPMKGHSHVYWYRQLPEEGLKFMVYLQKENIIDESGMPKERFSAEFPKEGPSILRIQQVVRGDSAAYFCASSPPGDASTRGYEQYFGPGTRLTVT.

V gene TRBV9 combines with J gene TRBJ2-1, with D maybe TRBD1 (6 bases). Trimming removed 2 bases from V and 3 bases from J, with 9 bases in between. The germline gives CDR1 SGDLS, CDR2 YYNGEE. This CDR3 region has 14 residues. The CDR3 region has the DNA TGTGCCAGCAGCGTTTCCAGGGGCTACAATGAGCAGTTCTTC. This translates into CASSVSRGYNEQFF. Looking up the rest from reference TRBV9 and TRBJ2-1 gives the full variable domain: DSGVTQTPKHLITATGQRVTLRCSPRSGDLSVYWYQQSLDQGLQFLIQYYNGEERAKGNILERFSAQQFPDLHSELNLSSLELGDSALYFCASSVSRGYNEQFFGPGTRLTVL.

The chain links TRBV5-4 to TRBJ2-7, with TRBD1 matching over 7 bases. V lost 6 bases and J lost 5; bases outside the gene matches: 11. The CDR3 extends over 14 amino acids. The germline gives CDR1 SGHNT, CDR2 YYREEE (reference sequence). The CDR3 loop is CASTAGQVGNEQYF. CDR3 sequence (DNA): TGTGCCAGCACCGCCGGACAGGTCGGGAACGAGCAGTACTTC.

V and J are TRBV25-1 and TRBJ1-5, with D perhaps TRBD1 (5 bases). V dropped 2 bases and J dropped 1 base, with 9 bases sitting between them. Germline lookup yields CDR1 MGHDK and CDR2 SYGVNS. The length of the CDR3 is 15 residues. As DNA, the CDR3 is TGTGCCAGCAGTGAAATCGGGGGGAGCAATCAGCCCCAGCATTTT. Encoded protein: CASSEIGGSNQPQHF.

CDR3 in amino acids: CASSLEGGSSDTQYF. The CDR3 region has the DNA TGTGCCAGCAGCTTAGAGGGCGGGAGCTCAGATACGCAGTATTTT. V and J are TRBV7-9 and TRBJ2-3; 7 bases line up with TRBD2. The CDR3 consists of 15 residues. V trimming: 1 base; J trimming: 4 bases; junction bases outside the gene matches: 5. In germline, CDR1 is SEHNR, CDR2 FQNEAQ (reference sequence).

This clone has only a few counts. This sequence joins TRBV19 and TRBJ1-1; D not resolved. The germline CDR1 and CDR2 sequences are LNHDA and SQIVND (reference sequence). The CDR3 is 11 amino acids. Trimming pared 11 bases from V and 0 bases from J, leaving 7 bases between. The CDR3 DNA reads TGTGCCGGAGGTTTGAACACTGAAGCTTTCTTT. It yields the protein CAGGLNTEAFF.

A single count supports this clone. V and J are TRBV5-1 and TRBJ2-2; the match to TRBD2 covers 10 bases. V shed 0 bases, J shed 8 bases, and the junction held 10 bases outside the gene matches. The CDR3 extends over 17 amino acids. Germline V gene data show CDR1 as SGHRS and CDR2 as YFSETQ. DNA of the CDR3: TGCGCCAGCAGCTTGGAGTCTAGCGGGAGTTTTAGTGGGGAGCTGTTTTTT. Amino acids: CASSLESSGSFSGELFF.

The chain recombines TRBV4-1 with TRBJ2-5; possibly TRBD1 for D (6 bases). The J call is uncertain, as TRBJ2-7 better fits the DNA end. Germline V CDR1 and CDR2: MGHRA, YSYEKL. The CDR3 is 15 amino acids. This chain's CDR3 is CASSQSGQQEYEQYF. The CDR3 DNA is TGCGCCAGCAGCCAATCCGGACAGCAGGAATACGAGCAGTACTTC.

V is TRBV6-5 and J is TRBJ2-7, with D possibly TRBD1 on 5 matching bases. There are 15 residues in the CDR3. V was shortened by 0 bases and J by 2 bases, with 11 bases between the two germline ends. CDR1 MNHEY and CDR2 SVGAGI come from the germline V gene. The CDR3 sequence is CASSYSPDRTYEQYF. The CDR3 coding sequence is TGTGCCAGCAGTTACTCACCTGACAGAACCTACGAGCAGTACTTC.

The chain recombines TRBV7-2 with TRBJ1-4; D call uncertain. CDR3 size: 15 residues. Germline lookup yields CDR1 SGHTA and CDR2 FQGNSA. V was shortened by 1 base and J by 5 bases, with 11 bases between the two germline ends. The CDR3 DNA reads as TGTGCCAGCAGCTTAGTGGTTGAAGGGAATGAAAAACTGTTTTTT. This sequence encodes CASSLVVEGNEKLFF. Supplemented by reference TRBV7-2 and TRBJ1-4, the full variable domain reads GAGVSQSPSNKVTEKGKDVELRCDPISGHTALYWYRQSLGQGLEFLIYFQGNSAPDKSGLPSDRFSAERTGGSVSTLTIQRTQQEDSAVYLCASSLVVEGNEKLFFGSGTQLSVL.

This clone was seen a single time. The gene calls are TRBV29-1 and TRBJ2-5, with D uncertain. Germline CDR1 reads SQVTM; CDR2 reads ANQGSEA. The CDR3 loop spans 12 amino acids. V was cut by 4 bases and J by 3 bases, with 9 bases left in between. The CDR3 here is CSVVGSKETQYF. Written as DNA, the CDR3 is TGCAGCGTTGTAGGCAGTAAAGAGACCCAGTACTTC.

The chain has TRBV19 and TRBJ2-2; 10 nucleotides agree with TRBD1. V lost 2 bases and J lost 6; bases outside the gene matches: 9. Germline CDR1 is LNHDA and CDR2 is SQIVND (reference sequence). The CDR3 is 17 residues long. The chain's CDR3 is CASSIRLGTGEAGELFF. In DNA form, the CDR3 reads TGTGCCAGTAGTATAAGATTAGGGACAGGGGAGGCCGGGGAGCTGTTTTTT.

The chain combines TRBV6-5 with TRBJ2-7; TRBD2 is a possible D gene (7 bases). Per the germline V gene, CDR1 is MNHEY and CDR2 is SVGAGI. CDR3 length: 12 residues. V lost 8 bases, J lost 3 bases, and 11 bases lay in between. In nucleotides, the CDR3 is TGTGCCAGCCGGGGGGCGAGCTACGAGCAGTACTTC. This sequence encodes CASRGASYEQYF.

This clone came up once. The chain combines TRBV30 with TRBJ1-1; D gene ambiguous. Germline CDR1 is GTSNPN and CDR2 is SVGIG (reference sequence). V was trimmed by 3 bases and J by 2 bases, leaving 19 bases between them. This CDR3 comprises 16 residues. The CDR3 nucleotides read TGTGCCTGGAGACCTCCCGGGAAGGGAGAAAACACTGAAGCTTTCTTT. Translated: CAWRPPGKGENTEAFF.